What follows are 14 T cell receptor beta chains derived from one specimen sequenced in a study of graft-versus-host responses after intestinal transplantation. The assay was immunoSEQ multiplex PCR, and TCRdb's table has in-frame clones only and misses some. The sample has about 98,000 clones, roughly 88% seen once. The input for sequencing was PBMCs, taken 255 days after intestinal transplant. The receptor set was obtained from a human patient who received an intestinal transplant, so some T cells may come from the graft donor.

J is TRBJ2-2 and V is TRBV19; D call uncertain. CDR1 is LNHDA, CDR2 SQIVND, per germline (reference sequence). Deletions cut 3 bases from V and 8 bases from J, with 7 bases between. This CDR3 region has 12 residues. Here the CDR3 DNA reads TGTGCCAGTAGTATCAGTTGGGGGGAGCTGTTTTTT. Its protein product is CASSISWGELFF.

The gene calls are TRBV19 and TRBJ2-1; a possible D gene is TRBD1 (5 bases). Trimming removed 8 bases from V and 3 bases from J, with 20 bases in between. Looked up from germline, CDR1 is LNHDA and CDR2 is SQIVND (reference sequence). This CDR3 has 16 amino acids. The CDR3 region is CASPLRLGGHYNEQFF. DNA for the CDR3: TGTGCCAGTCCTCTTAGGCTTGGCGGACACTACAATGAGCAGTTCTTC.

V usage is TRBV19 and J usage is TRBJ1-4, with D uncertain. The CDR3 is 13 amino acids. Germline loops: CDR1 LNHDA, CDR2 SQIVND (reference sequence). V lost 3 bases, J lost 4 bases, and 6 bases lay in between. CDR3 amino acids: CASSMGNNEKLFF. DNA of the CDR3: TGTGCCAGTAGTATGGGTAATAATGAAAAACTGTTTTTT.

This chain uses TRBV19 with TRBJ1-5; D not resolved. Trimming cost V 4 bases and J 4 bases, with 11 bases left between them. The CDR3 runs to 14 residues. The germline CDR1 and CDR2 sequences are LNHDA and SQIVND (reference sequence). CDR3 sequence: CASSTYGGNQPQHF. Written as DNA, the CDR3 is TGTGCCAGTAGTACATACGGTGGGAATCAGCCCCAGCATTTT.

The rearrangement links TRBV11-2 to TRBJ2-7, with D possibly matching TRBD1 (5 bases). Trimming removed 5 bases at V and 2 bases at J, with 13 bases between. Germline CDR1 SGHAT, CDR2 FQNNGV. The CDR3 spans 14 residues. In DNA, the CDR3 is TGTGCCAGCAGCCCGAGAACAGGTCCCTACGAGCAGTACTTC. Translating it yields CASSPRTGPYEQYF.

This clone was seen just once. The genes are TRBV4-1 and TRBJ1-5, with a tentative D call TRBD1 (6 bases). The CDR3 contains 15 residues. Per the germline V gene, CDR1 is MGHRA and CDR2 is YSYEKL. Trimming removed 1 base at V and 7 bases at J, with 14 bases between. The CDR3 is CASSQVSGERQPQHF. The CDR3 DNA is TGCGCCAGCAGCCAAGTCTCAGGGGAGAGACAGCCCCAGCATTTT.

The chain links TRBV10-2 to TRBJ2-1, with 9 bases fitting TRBD2. CDR1 and CDR2 from the germline V gene are WSHSY and SAAADI. The V and J ends lost 4 bases and 9 bases, in that order; junction bases with no gene match: 10. The CDR3 runs to 15 residues. The CDR3 here is CASSGTGTSTGEQFF. In nucleotides, the CDR3 is TGCGCCAGCAGTGGTACCGGGACTAGCACGGGTGAGCAGTTCTTC.

CDR3 amino acids: CASTSDNRATNVLTF. CDR3 DNA: TGTGCCAGCACCTCAGATAACAGGGCTACCAACGTCCTGACTTTC. The chain recombines TRBV28 with TRBJ2-6; possibly TRBD1 for D (6 bases). This CDR3 is built from 15 residues. The germline V and J ends were trimmed by 7 bases and 8 bases, with 18 bases remaining between them. CDR1 and CDR2 from the germline V gene are MDHEN and SYDVKM. Supplemented by reference TRBV28 and TRBJ2-6, the full variable domain reads DVKVTQSSRYLVKRTGEKVFLECVQDMDHENMFWYRQDPGLGLRLIYFSYDVKMKEKGDIPEGYSVSREKKERFSLILESASTNQTSMYLCASTSDNRATNVLTFGAGSRLTVL.

The gene calls are TRBV28 and TRBJ2-2; possible D gene TRBD1, 6 bases. The CDR3 has 16 amino acids. The germline CDR1 and CDR2 sequences are MDHEN and SYDVKM. Trimming took off 6 bases at V and 4 bases at J, with 18 bases between the two ends. The CDR3 DNA reads as TGTGCCAGCAGGCACCAGGGCACAGGGCCCACCGGGGAGCTGTTTTTT. It codes for CASRHQGTGPTGELFF.

The chain couples TRBV11-2 to TRBJ2-7; D call uncertain. Trimming took off 6 bases at V and 0 bases at J, with 12 bases between the two ends. Germline V gene lookup returns CDR1 SGHAT and CDR2 FQNNGV. CDR3 length: 14 residues. Here the CDR3 DNA reads TGTGCCAGCAGACAGAACTTTTACTCCTACGAGCAGTACTTC. Translating it yields CASRQNFYSYEQYF.

This chain joins TRBV9 and TRBJ2-3; 7 nucleotides match TRBD2. V was pared by 3 bases and J by 3 bases, with 16 bases of the junction left unmatched. The CDR3 is 18 amino acids. Per germline, CDR1 SGDLS and CDR2 YYNGEE. The CDR3 loop reads CASSARLGGGGVTDTQYF. In DNA, the CDR3 is TGTGCCAGCAGCGCCCGCTTGGGGGGGGGAGGTGTAACAGATACGCAGTATTTT.

The chain uses TRBV6-1 and TRBJ2-1; 9 positions match TRBD1. The germline CDR1 and CDR2 sequences are MNHNS and SASEGT. The ends lost 2 bases at V and 5 bases at J; junction bases unmatched: 4. This CDR3 is 15 amino acids long. This CDR3 is CASSETGGAHNEQFF. The DNA of the CDR3 is TGTGCCAGCAGTGAAACAGGGGGCGCCCACAATGAGCAGTTCTTC.

This clone was counted only a few times. The chain employs TRBV10-3 and TRBJ2-7, with D unclear. Germline CDR1 ENHRY, CDR2 SYGVKD. Trimming took off 4 bases at V and 7 bases at J, with 14 bases between the two ends. The CDR3 is made up of 13 amino acids. CDR3 residues: CAISGQLGWEQYF. In nucleotides, the CDR3 is TGTGCCATCAGTGGACAACTTGGATGGGAGCAGTACTTC.

This chain uses TRBV7-2 with TRBJ2-2; D gene unclear. The CDR3 runs 12 residues. Deletions cut 7 bases from V and 1 base from J, with 4 bases between. The V gene's germline CDR1 is SGHTA and CDR2 FQGNSA. The CDR3 DNA reads as TGTGCCAGCACCGAGAACACCGGGGAGCTGTTTTTT. Its protein is CASTENTGELFF.